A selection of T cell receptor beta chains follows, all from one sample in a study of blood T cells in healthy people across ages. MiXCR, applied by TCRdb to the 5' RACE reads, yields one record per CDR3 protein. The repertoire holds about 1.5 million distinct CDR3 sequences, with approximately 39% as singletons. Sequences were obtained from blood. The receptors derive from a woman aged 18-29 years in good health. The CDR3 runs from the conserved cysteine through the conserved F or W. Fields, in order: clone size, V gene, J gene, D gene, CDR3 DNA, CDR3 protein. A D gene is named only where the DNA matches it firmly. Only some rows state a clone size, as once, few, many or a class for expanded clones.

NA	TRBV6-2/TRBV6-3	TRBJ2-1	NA	TGTGCCAGCAGTTACAGGTCGGCGACTAATGAGCAGTTCTTC	CASSYRSATNEQFF
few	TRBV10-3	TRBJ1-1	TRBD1	TGTGCCATCAGTGTAGACAGGGCGAACACTGAAGCTTTCTTT	CAISVDRANTEAFF
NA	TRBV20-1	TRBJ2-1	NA	TGCAGTGCGGGTAAGGGGACCTCAGTCAATGAGCAGTTCTTC	CSAGKGTSVNEQFF
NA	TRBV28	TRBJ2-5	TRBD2	TGTGCCAGCAGTCTCGGACTAGCGGGAGTGGCTCACCAAGAGACCCAGTACTTC	CASSLGLAGVAHQETQYF
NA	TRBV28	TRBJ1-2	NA	TGTGCCAGCAGTCCAACCCCCGGGACTGCTCCTGGTGGCTACACCTTC	CASSPTPGTAPGGYTF
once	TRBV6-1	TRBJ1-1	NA	TGTGCCAGCAGGCTTCCCAGTACGAACACTGAAGCTTTCTTT	CASRLPSTNTEAFF
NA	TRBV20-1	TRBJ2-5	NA	TGCAGTGCTAAGCGTCTAGTGGCGCATCAAGAGACCCGGTACTTC	CSAKRLVAHQETRYF
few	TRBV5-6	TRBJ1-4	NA	TGTGCCAGCAGCTTGGTAGAGGTAGCTAATGAAAAACTGTTTTTT	CASSLVEVANEKLFF
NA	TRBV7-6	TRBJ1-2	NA	TGTGCCAGCAGCTTAGGGGGGGGCGCGGACGGCTACACCTTC	CASSLGGGADGYTF
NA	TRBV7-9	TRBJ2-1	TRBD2	TGTGCCAGCAGCCTGGGACTAGCGGGAGGGCATCGGATGGATGAGCAGTTCTTC	CASSLGLAGGHRMDEQFF
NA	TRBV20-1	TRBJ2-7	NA	TGCAGTGCCTCTACTTCCGGGGTCGGGGACGAGCAGTACTTC	CSASTSGVGDEQYF
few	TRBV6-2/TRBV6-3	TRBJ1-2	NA	TGTGCCAGCAGCGACCCGGGACCTAACTATGGCTACACCTTC	CASSDPGPNYGYTF
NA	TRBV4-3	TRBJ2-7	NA	TGCGCCAGCAGCCAAGATCGCATCGGCCTTAACGAGCAGTACTTC	CASSQDRIGLNEQYF
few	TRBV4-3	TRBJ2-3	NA	TGCGCCAGCAGCCAAGAACGGACTCTTCGTGATACGCAGTATTTT	CASSQERTLRDTQYF
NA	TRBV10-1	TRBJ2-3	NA	TGCGCCAGCAGTGAGTCGGCGACTCGGGTGGTTCCAGATACGCAGTATTTT	CASSESATRVVPDTQYF
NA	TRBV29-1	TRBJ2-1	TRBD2	TGCAGCGTTGAATTGCGGGAGACTTACAATGAGCAGTTCTTC	CSVELRETYNEQFF
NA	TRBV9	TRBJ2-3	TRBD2	TGTGCCAGCAGCGTAGACGGGGGGGCCTTTGGCACAGATACGCAGTATTTT	CASSVDGGAFGTDTQYF
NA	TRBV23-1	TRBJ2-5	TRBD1	TGCGCCAGCAGCTTCACTCCAGGGGGCAGGAAGACCCAGTACTTC	CASSFTPGGRKTQYF
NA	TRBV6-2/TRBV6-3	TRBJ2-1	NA	TGTGCCAGCAGGCCCCGATCCTACAATGAGCAGTTCTTC	CASRPRSYNEQFF
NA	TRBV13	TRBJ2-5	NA	TGTGCCAGCAGCGATCGCATGGGAGAGACCCAGTACTTC	CASSDRMGETQYF
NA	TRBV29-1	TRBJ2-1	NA	TGCAGCGTTGAAGGGGGGACTCGAAACTCCTACAATGAGCAGTTCTTC	CSVEGGTRNSYNEQFF
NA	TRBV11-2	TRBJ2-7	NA	TGTGCCAGCAGCCAGAGGACAGCCTCCTACGAGCAGTACTTC	CASSQRTASYEQYF
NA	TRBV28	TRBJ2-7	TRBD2	TGTGCCAGCAGTCTCCGGACTAGCGGGTACTACTACAATGAGCAGTACTTC	CASSLRTSGYYYNEQYF
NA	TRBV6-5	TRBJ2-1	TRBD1	TGTGCCAGCACCGGGACAGGTGTGGAGCAGTTCTTC	CASTGTGVEQFF
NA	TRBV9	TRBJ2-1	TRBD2	TGTGCCAGCAGCGTAGCGGCTAGCGGGGAGTCCTACAATGAGCAGTTCTTC	CASSVAASGESYNEQFF
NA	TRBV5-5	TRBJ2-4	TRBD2	TGTGCCAGCAGCTTGGCGGGGGGGCCCTACAAAAACATTCAGTACTTC	CASSLAGGPYKNIQYF
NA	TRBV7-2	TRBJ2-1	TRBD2	TGTGCCAGCAGCTTAGTGGGGACTAGCGCCTATGAGCAGTTCTTC	CASSLVGTSAYEQFF
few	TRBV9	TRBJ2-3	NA	TGTGCCAGCAGCCGCGGAGCGGGCGGAGGGCCTGCAGATACGCAGTATTTT	CASSRGAGGGPADTQYF
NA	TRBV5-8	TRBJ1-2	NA	TGTGCCAGCAGCCGCACCGAGAGCTATGGCTACACCTTC	CASSRTESYGYTF
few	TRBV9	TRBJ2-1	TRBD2	TGTGCCAGCAGTGCCGGGACTAGCGGGAGTATCGATGAGCAGTTCTTC	CASSAGTSGSIDEQFF
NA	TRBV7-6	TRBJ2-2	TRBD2	TGTGCCAGCAGCCCCCAAGGGACTAGCGGAGACACCGGGGAGCTGTTTTTT	CASSPQGTSGDTGELFF
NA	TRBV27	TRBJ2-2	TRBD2	TGTGCCAGCAGTTTGTGGGGCGGGAGAAGGATCGGGGAGCTGTTTTTT	CASSLWGGRRIGELFF
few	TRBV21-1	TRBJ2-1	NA	TGTGCCAGCAGCAAAGCTGACTCCAGACAGGGGGGTCACAATGAGCAGTTCTTC	CASSKADSRQGGHNEQFF
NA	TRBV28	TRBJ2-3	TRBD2	TGTGCCAGCAGTAAAGTACGACTAGCGGGAGGGCCAGATACGCAGTATTTT	CASSKVRLAGGPDTQYF
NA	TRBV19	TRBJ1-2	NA	TGTGCCAGTAGTATAGATCGTGTGGGCTACACCTTC	CASSIDRVGYTF
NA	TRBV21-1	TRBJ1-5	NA	TGTGCCAGCAGCAAAGTTGAAGGCAGGCGCAATCAGCCCCAGCATTTT	CASSKVEGRRNQPQHF
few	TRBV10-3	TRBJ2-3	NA	TGTGCCATCAGCCAGGACACCATAGATACGCAGTATTTT	CAISQDTIDTQYF
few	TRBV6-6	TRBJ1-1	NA	TGTGCCAGCAGTTACCCCAGGGAGGGGGCTTTCTTT	CASSYPREGAFF
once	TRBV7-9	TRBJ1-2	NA	TGTGCCAGCAGCGTAGTATCTGAGAGCTATGGCTACACCTTC	CASSVVSESYGYTF
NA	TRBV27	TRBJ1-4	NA	TGTGCCAGCAGTTCCCCGGGGGCAGCTAATGAAAAACTATTTTTT	CASSSPGAANEKLFF
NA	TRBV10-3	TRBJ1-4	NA	TGTGCCATCAGTGATGCGATCAGTGAAAAACTGTTTTTT	CAISDAISEKLFF
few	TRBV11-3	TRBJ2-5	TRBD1	TGTGCCAGCAGCCCAACGGGACAGCAAGAGACCCAGTACTTC	CASSPTGQQETQYF
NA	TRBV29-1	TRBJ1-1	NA	TGCAGCGTTCCTAAGGGGGGCACTGAAGCTTTCTTT	CSVPKGGTEAFF
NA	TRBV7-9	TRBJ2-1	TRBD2	TGTGCCAGCAGCTACCGGACTAGCGGGGTCTCCTACAATGAGCAGTTCTTC	CASSYRTSGVSYNEQFF
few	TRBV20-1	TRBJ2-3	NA	TGCAGTGCTCCCAGAGGGGCGGGGCAAAGCACAGATACGCAGTATTTT	CSAPRGAGQSTDTQYF